This T cell receptor (beta chain) was documented in a study of T cell responses to AZD1222 COVID-19 vaccine. Study-wide results and caveats: Across the whole spike, CD4 TCRs peaked at regions 160-218 and 743-854. Baseline serology detected seropositivity in only a handful of AZD1222 recipients.

The repertoire was sequenced with immunoSEQ multiplex PCR; TCRdb's copy has only in-frame clones and lacks some. This sample has 120,000 to 150,000 clones, with about 90% found just once. With respect to this clone: The antigen remains unidentified.

This sequence was found in an adult who received the MenACWY meningococcal vaccine as a control. The sequences come from peripheral blood, collected 28 days after the second dose of the MenACWY control vaccine.

The CDR3 DNA is TGTGCCAGCAGCAATCCTGCAGGGGCGAAGTATGGCTACACCTTC. Translation: CASSNPAGAKYGYTF. The V gene is TRBV5-8, the J gene TRBJ1-2; possible D gene TRBD1, 6 bases. This CDR3 has 15 amino acids. V dropped 4 bases and J dropped 5 bases, with 18 bases sitting between them. CDR1 is SGHTS, CDR2 YDEGEE, per germline.